The following is a T cell receptor (beta chain) sequence with its context. Antigen: not known. Sequencing was performed with immunoSEQ multiplex PCR; in TCRdb, only in-frame clones are kept and a portion is missing. The sample shows more than 7,500 clones, 64% of them seen only once. Trimming shortened V by 0 bases and J by 2 bases, and 8 bases separated the two germline ends. Per the germline V gene, CDR1 is SGDLS and CDR2 is YYNGEE. CDR3 length: 14 amino acids. This entry comes from a study of neoadjuvant anti-PD-1 for oral cavity cancer. The time point was: after neoadjuvant nivolumab, at surgical resection. Study observations and caveats: Post-nivolumab, blood T cell clonality was significantly elevated in non-responders. Higher pretreatment Treg/Th17 ratios tracked higher pretreatment blood clonality.

This chain connects TRBV9 to TRBJ2-5, with D perhaps matching TRBD2 (6 bases). The sequenced sample was PBMCs, obtained after nivolumab (anti-PD-1) treatment. The receptor's source is a person aged 35-79 years with oral cavity squamous cell carcinoma. The CDR3 DNA reads as TGTGCCAGCAGCGTAGGACTAGGACAAGAGACCCAGTACTTC. Translated, it gives CASSVGLGQETQYF. Looking up the rest from reference TRBV9 and TRBJ2-5 gives the full variable domain: DSGVTQTPKHLITATGQRVTLRCSPRSGDLSVYWYQQSLDQGLQFLIQYYNGEERAKGNILERFSAQQFPDLHSELNLSSLELGDSALYFCASSVGLGQETQYFGPGTRLLVL.